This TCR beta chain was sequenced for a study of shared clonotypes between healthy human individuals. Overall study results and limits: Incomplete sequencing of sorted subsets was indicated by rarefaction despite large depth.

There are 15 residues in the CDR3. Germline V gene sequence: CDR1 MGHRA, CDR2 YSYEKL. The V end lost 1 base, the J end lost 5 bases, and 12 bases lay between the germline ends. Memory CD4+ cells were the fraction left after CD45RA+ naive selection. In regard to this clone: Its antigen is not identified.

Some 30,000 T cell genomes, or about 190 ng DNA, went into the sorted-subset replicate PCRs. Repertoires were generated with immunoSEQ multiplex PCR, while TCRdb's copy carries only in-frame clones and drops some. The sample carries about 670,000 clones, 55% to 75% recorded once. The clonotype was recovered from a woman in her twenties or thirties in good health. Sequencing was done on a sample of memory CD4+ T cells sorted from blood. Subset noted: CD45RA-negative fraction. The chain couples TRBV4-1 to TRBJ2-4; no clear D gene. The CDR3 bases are TGCGCCAGCAGCCAAGGGGCCCAGATAGAAAACATTCAGTACTTC. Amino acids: CASSQGAQIENIQYF.